This TCR beta chain was profiled in a study of technical replicates of blood from a handful of donors. Assay used: immunoSEQ multiplex PCR; TCRdb lists only in-frame clones, some missing. This table has roughly 87,000 clones, just under 95% appearing once. Germline V gives CDR1 KGHSH, CDR2 LQKENI. The CDR3 has 14 amino acids. The V and J ends lost 3 bases and 1 base respectively, with 9 bases between them. Material for sequencing was T cells isolated from PBMCs. The V gene is TRBV18, the J gene TRBJ1-1; D may be TRBD1 (6 bases). This clonotype originated in a human donor in good health. The CDR3 sequence: CASSPVQGNTEAFF. CDR3 bases: TGTGCCAGCTCACCGGTACAGGGGAACACTGAAGCTTTCTTT.